Below are 22 T cell receptor beta chains sequenced from a single sample in a study of blood T cell repertoires in COVID-19. Assay: immunoSEQ multiplex PCR; the TCRdb copy retains only in-frame clones and omits some. This sample has about 160,000 clones, with around 82% found just once. The sequencing sample was made of peripheral blood. These receptor sequences come from a man of 80 years or more with COVID-19, enrolled during active disease.

The chain employs TRBV3-1 (or the pseudogene TRBV3-2) and TRBJ2-7; possibly TRBD1 for D (5 bases). The CDR3 is 15 residues long. Germline V lookup: CDR1 LGHDT, CDR2 YNNKEL (reference sequence). Trimming removed 5 bases from V and 2 bases from J, with 16 bases in between. The CDR3 protein is CASSSNTGLTYEQYF. As DNA, the CDR3 is TGTGCCAGCAGCTCCAACACAGGCCTAACCTACGAGCAGTACTTC.

The V and J genes are TRBV6-5 and TRBJ2-5; TRBD1 aligns across 7 bases. CDR1 and CDR2 (germline): MNHEY, SVGAGI. Germline trimming cut 4 bases from V and 5 bases from J; bases unmatched to any gene: 10. The CDR3 is made up of 15 amino acids. DNA for the CDR3: TGTGCCAGCAGTTCCACAGGGGTAAAGAGGGAGACCCAGTACTTC. The encoded protein is CASSSTGVKRETQYF.

The rearrangement uses TRBV7-2 and TRBJ2-3; no clear D. CDR1 and CDR2 from the germline V gene are SGHTA and FQGNSA. Trimming shortened V by 1 base and J by 5 bases, and 7 bases separated the two germline ends. CDR3 length: 13 amino acids. CDR3 region: CASSLEYRDTQYF. CDR3 coding DNA: TGTGCCAGCAGCTTAGAATATCGAGATACGCAGTATTTT. Based on the CDR3 plus reference TRBV7-2 and TRBJ2-3, the full variable domain is GAGVSQSPSNKVTEKGKDVELRCDPISGHTALYWYRQSLGQGLEFLIYFQGNSAPDKSGLPSDRFSAERTGGSVSTLTIQRTQQEDSAVYLCASSLEYRDTQYFGPGTRLTVL.

The chain employs TRBV24-1 and TRBJ2-1; D may be TRBD1 (6 bases). The CDR3 sequence is 16 residues long. Deletions cut 4 bases from V and 2 bases from J, with 14 bases between. In germline, CDR1 is KGHDR, CDR2 SFDVKD. CDR3 protein: CATSDPRGSTYNEQFF. CDR3 coding DNA: TGTGCCACCAGTGACCCCAGGGGTTCGACCTACAATGAGCAGTTCTTC.

The chain combines TRBV3-1 (or the pseudogene TRBV3-2) with TRBJ2-7; 8 bases fit TRBD2. The V and J ends lost 4 bases and 1 base, in that order; junction bases with no gene match: 6. The germline V gene has CDR1 LGHDT and CDR2 YNNKEL (reference sequence). The CDR3 has 15 amino acids. The CDR3 DNA is TGTGCCAGCAGCCCAACTAGCGGCCTGTCCTACGAGCAGTACTTC. Translated, it gives CASSPTSGLSYEQYF.

Here the CDR3 reads CASSLGGSKAPLHF. CDR3 DNA sequence: TGTGCCAGCAGCTTAGGAGGGTCTAAGGCACCCCTCCACTTT. This chain uses TRBV7-9 with TRBJ1-6; D gene unclear. This CDR3 spans 14 amino acids. The V gene lost 1 base and the J gene lost 11 bases, with 12 bases spanning the gap. Germline CDR1 and CDR2: SEHNR and FQNEAQ (reference sequence).

The J gene is TRBJ2-7, the V gene TRBV27; 9 bases map to TRBD1. V trimming: 4 bases; J trimming: 2 bases; junction bases outside the gene matches: 9. Germline V CDR1 and CDR2: MNHEY, SMNVEV (reference sequence). This CDR3 region has 16 residues. The CDR3 DNA is TGTGCCAGCAGTTCACCCGAACGGACAGGGGCCTACGAGCAGTACTTC. Its protein is CASSSPERTGAYEQYF.

The chain carries TRBV5-1 and TRBJ2-1, with TRBD2 matching 8 bases. Germline V lookup: CDR1 SGHRS, CDR2 YFSETQ. The CDR3 covers 14 residues. V lost 1 base to trimming and J lost 4 bases; unmatched junction nucleotides: 1. DNA for the CDR3: TGCGCCAGCAGCTTGAGCGGGGGTTACAATGAGCAGTTCTTC. Its translation: CASSLSGGYNEQFF.

The chain employs TRBV11-3 and TRBJ1-6, with D perhaps matching TRBD1 (6 bases). The germline V and J ends were trimmed by 5 bases and 0 bases, with 11 bases remaining between them. The CDR3 is 16 residues long. The germline V gene has CDR1 SGHNT and CDR2 YENEEA. The CDR3: CASSPTGSSYNSPLHF. CDR3 in DNA: TGTGCCAGCAGCCCTACAGGGAGCTCCTATAATTCACCCCTCCACTTT.

The rearrangement links TRBV5-1 to TRBJ2-5; TRBD1 matches at 7 bases. The CDR3 length is 15 residues. Germline V gene sequence: CDR1 SGHRS, CDR2 YFSETQ. V was pared by 0 bases and J by 5 bases, with 7 bases of the junction left unmatched. DNA for the CDR3: TGCGCCAGCAGCTTGGGAACAGGGGAATCGGAGACCCAGTACTTC. Its protein is CASSLGTGESETQYF.

Regarding this clone: Compared with germline, one end of the junction differs, possibly owing to a read error. This specimen includes other DNA sequences encoding the same CDR3. The chain employs TRBV5-1 and TRBJ2-3; possibly TRBD1 for D (7 bases). The CDR3 is 14 amino acids. CDR1 and CDR2 from the germline V gene are SGHRS and YFSETQ. CDR3 nucleotides: TGCGCCAGCAGTTTGGGCAGGGGGGCAGATACGCAGTATTTT. It translates to CASSLGRGADTQYF. Supplemented by reference TRBV5-1 and TRBJ2-3, the full variable domain reads KAGVTQTPRYLIKTRGQQVTLSCSPISGHRSVSWYQQTPGQGLQFLFEYFSETQRNKGNFPGRFSGRQFSNSRSEMNVSTLELGDSALYLCASSLGRGADTQYFGPGTRLTVL.

The CDR3: CASSLLAGANTGELFF. The CDR3 DNA follows: TGTGCCAGCAGCTTGCTAGCGGGGGCCAACACCGGGGAGCTGTTTTTT. The chain links TRBV5-6 to TRBJ2-2; 10 bases are a match to TRBD2. V was pared by 1 base and J by 2 bases, with 2 bases of the junction left unmatched. Germline V CDR1 and CDR2: SGHDT, YYEEEE. The CDR3 is made up of 16 amino acids.

The chain recombines TRBV3-1 (or the pseudogene TRBV3-2) with TRBJ2-1, with a tentative D call TRBD1 (6 bases). The V and J ends lost 3 bases and 8 bases respectively, with 23 bases between them. CDR1 is LGHDT and CDR2 is YNNKEL in the germline V gene (reference sequence). The CDR3 consists of 17 residues. In DNA, the CDR3 is TGTGCCAGCAGCCACGGGTTAAAAGAGGGGTACAGGGATGAGCAGTTCTTC. Protein: CASSHGLKEGYRDEQFF.

V is TRBV29-1 and J is TRBJ1-2; D gene ambiguous. Germline V lookup: CDR1 SQVTM, CDR2 ANQGSEA. V was trimmed by 3 bases and J by 4 bases, leaving 6 bases between them. The CDR3 totals 11 residues. CDR3 nucleotide sequence: TGCAGCGTTGAGCGTATCTATGGCTACACCTTC. Its protein product is CSVERIYGYTF.

This clone came up a few times. The chain links TRBV2 to TRBJ1-5; D is uncertain. Germline assignment: CDR1 SNHLY and CDR2 FYNNEI. The CDR3 extends over 13 amino acids. Trimming removed 6 bases from V and 5 bases from J, with 11 bases in between. CDR3 bases: TGTGCCAGCAGAGAATACTTATATCAGCCCCAGCATTTT. Protein: CASREYLYQPQHF.

The chain couples TRBV3-1 (or the pseudogene TRBV3-2) to TRBJ2-1; tentative D call: TRBD2 (7 bases). V shed 1 base and J shed 4 bases, with 14 bases lying between them. The germline V gene encodes CDR1 LGHDT and CDR2 YNNKEL (reference sequence). This CDR3 region has 16 residues. The CDR3 sequence: CASSQGGGGMYNEQFF. The CDR3 DNA reads as TGTGCCAGCAGCCAAGGAGGGGGGGGGATGTACAATGAGCAGTTCTTC.

The rearrangement joins TRBV2 to TRBJ2-1, with 9 bases aligning to TRBD1. J lost 5 bases, V lost 5 bases, and 7 bases had no gene match. In germline, CDR1 is SNHLY, CDR2 FYNNEI. CDR3 length equals 15 residues. The CDR3 loop is CASSLDRGYHNEQFF. The CDR3 DNA reads TGTGCCAGCAGTCTAGACAGGGGGTATCACAATGAGCAGTTCTTC.

The J gene is TRBJ2-3, the V gene TRBV5-1; TRBD2 is a possible D gene (5 bases). The CDR3 is made up of 15 amino acids. Trimming removed 3 bases from V and 4 bases from J, with 15 bases in between. CDR1 and CDR2 (germline): SGHRS, YFSETQ. The DNA for the CDR3 is TGCGCCAGCAGCTCCTTAACGGGGAACGCAGATACGCAGTATTTT. This codes for CASSSLTGNADTQYF.

The chain couples TRBV6-6 to TRBJ2-7, with 8 bases that match TRBD1. The germline V gene has CDR1 MNHNY and CDR2 SVGAGI (reference sequence). CDR3 size: 14 residues. J lost 5 bases, V lost 4 bases, and 7 bases had no gene match. CDR3 loop: CASSFRDRHNEQYF. DNA of the CDR3: TGTGCCAGCAGTTTCCGGGACAGGCATAACGAGCAGTACTTC.

The chain couples TRBV27 to TRBJ1-3, with D possibly matching TRBD1 (6 bases). Germline lookup yields CDR1 MNHEY and CDR2 SMNVEV (reference sequence). With 3 bases removed from V and 0 bases from J, the gap between germline ends came to 18 bases. The CDR3 is 18 residues long. CDR3 nucleotide sequence: TGTGCCAGCAGTTTGGGGCAGGGGAATAAAGCCTCTGGAAACACCATATATTTT. This gives the protein CASSLGQGNKASGNTIYF.

The CDR3 nucleotides read TGTGCCAGCAGTCCCGGGACAGGGGGCATGAAGACCCAGTACTTC. Translated, it gives CASSPGTGGMKTQYF. This chain links TRBV28 with TRBJ2-5, with 12 bases lining up with TRBD1. The CDR3 sequence is 15 residues long. Trimming cost V 5 bases and J 6 bases; bases outside gene matches: 7. Germline V CDR1 and CDR2: MDHEN, SYDVKM. Full variable domain (rest looked up from reference TRBV28 and TRBJ2-5): DVKVTQSSRYLVKRTGEKVFLECVQDMDHENMFWYRQDPGLGLRLIYFSYDVKMKEKGDIPEGYSVSREKKERFSLILESASTNQTSMYLCASSPGTGGMKTQYFGPGTRLLVL.

This chain uses TRBV5-1 with TRBJ2-7; 9 nucleotides align to TRBD1. CDR1 SGHRS and CDR2 YFSETQ come from the germline V gene. The CDR3 runs to 17 residues. V was clipped by 2 bases and J by 7 bases; unmatched bases: 16. CDR3 sequence (DNA): TGCGCCAGCAGCTTCACAATTAACCCCGTGGACAGGGGTGAGCAGTACTTC. Translating it yields CASSFTINPVDRGEQYF. Based on the CDR3 plus reference TRBV5-1 and TRBJ2-7, the full variable domain is KAGVTQTPRYLIKTRGQQVTLSCSPISGHRSVSWYQQTPGQGLQFLFEYFSETQRNKGNFPGRFSGRQFSNSRSEMNVSTLELGDSALYLCASSFTINPVDRGEQYFGPGTRLTVT.